This entry lists 31 T cell receptor beta chains sequenced from one sample in a study of cytomegalovirus exposure and HLA in healthy donors. Here immunoSEQ multiplex PCR was the method, and the copy in TCRdb shows in-frame clones only, minus some. In the table there are about 180,000 clones, approximately 86% of which are singletons. The source material was PBMCs. These receptors all come from a man between 18 and 29 years old in good health and CMV-seropositive.

The V call is TRBV28, the J call TRBJ2-5; D uncertain. Germline assignment: CDR1 MDHEN and CDR2 SYDVKM. The V end was cut by 6 bases, the J end by 4 bases, with 6 bases between. This CDR3 comprises 11 residues. The CDR3, as DNA: TGTGCCAGCAGGGCCCGAGAGACCCAGTACTTC. It encodes CASRARETQYF.

V and J are TRBV27 and TRBJ1-2; 8 positions agree with TRBD1. The CDR3 consists of 15 residues. V lost 0 bases, J lost 2 bases, and 2 bases stayed unmatched. Per germline, CDR1 MNHEY and CDR2 SMNVEV (reference sequence). DNA for the CDR3: TGTGCCAGCAGTTTATCGGCAGGGGGCAACTATGGCTACACCTTC. Translation gives CASSLSAGGNYGYTF.

The chain's CDR3 is CASGLGESSYNEQFF. The CDR3 region has the DNA TGTGCTAGTGGGCTCGGGGAGAGCTCCTACAATGAGCAGTTCTTC. The V gene is TRBV12-5, the J gene TRBJ2-1, with TRBD2 as a possible D gene (5 bases). V lost 6 bases to trimming and J lost 0 bases, with 12 bases between them. The CDR3 sequence is 15 residues long. From germline, CDR1 is LGHNT and CDR2 FRNRAP.

J is TRBJ2-7 and V is TRBV5-1; a weak D match, TRBD1 (7 bases). In germline, CDR1 is SGHRS, CDR2 YFSETQ. The CDR3 has 16 amino acids. V lost 2 bases, J lost 5 bases, and 20 bases lay in between. As DNA, the CDR3 is TGCGCCAGCAGCTTTAGAGGGGGCGCCGGGAGCGACGAGCAGTACTTC. As protein: CASSFRGGAGSDEQYF.

This sequence joins TRBV18 and TRBJ2-5, with a tentative D call TRBD2 (6 bases). The germline gives CDR1 KGHSH, CDR2 LQKENI. There are 14 residues in the CDR3. V was pared by 6 bases and J by 7 bases, with 18 bases between. CDR3 residues: CASSAGFPWGTQYF. CDR3 DNA: TGTGCCAGCTCTGCGGGGTTCCCGTGGGGGACCCAGTACTTC.

The chain employs TRBV27 and TRBJ1-5; 8 bases align to TRBD1. V shed 8 bases and J 7 bases; nucleotides not matched to a gene: 13. CDR3 size: 15 residues. Germline CDR1 MNHEY, CDR2 SMNVEV (reference sequence). CDR3 protein: CASGQGYGFVQPQHF. DNA for the CDR3: TGTGCCAGCGGACAGGGCTATGGCTTTGTCCAGCCCCAGCATTTT.

V usage is TRBV27 and J usage is TRBJ2-7; possibly TRBD2 for D (6 bases). The CDR3 length is 14 residues. CDR1 and CDR2 from the germline V gene are MNHEY and SMNVEV (reference sequence). Trimming took off 5 bases at V and 9 bases at J, with 20 bases between the two ends. In DNA form, the CDR3 reads TGTGCCAGCAGTCCCGGGTTTGGCAGGGAGGCGCAGTACTTC. Translating it yields CASSPGFGREAQYF.

This clone was seen once. The chain's CDR3 is CSVEKRRGPTDTQYF. The CDR3 DNA follows: TGCAGCGTTGAAAAGAGGCGGGGACCCACAGATACGCAGTATTTT. This sequence joins TRBV29-1 and TRBJ2-3; a possible D gene is TRBD2 (6 bases). Trimming shortened V by 2 bases and J by 2 bases, and 14 bases separated the two germline ends. Germline CDR1 SQVTM, CDR2 ANQGSEA. There are 15 residues in the CDR3.

The chain carries TRBV29-1 and TRBJ1-1; the D is unclear. CDR3 length equals 13 residues. V lost 8 bases and J lost 0, with 13 bases in between. Germline CDR1 is SQVTM and CDR2 is ANQGSEA. The CDR3 spells CSIQPFLNTEAFF. The CDR3 DNA reads TGCAGCATACAGCCTTTCCTGAACACTGAAGCTTTCTTT.

The V gene is TRBV6-5, the J gene TRBJ1-5; D might be TRBD1 (5 bases). The CDR3 runs to 15 residues. The V gene's germline CDR1 is MNHEY and CDR2 SVGAGI. Trimming removed 5 bases at V and 3 bases at J, with 14 bases between. CDR3 protein: CASSKGRGFNQPQHF. The CDR3 coding sequence is TGTGCCAGCAGTAAGGGACGGGGGTTCAATCAGCCCCAGCATTTT.

This chain connects TRBV6-6 to TRBJ1-4, with a weak D call TRBD1 (5 bases). Looked up from germline, CDR1 is MNHNY and CDR2 is SVGAGI (reference sequence). CDR3 length equals 12 residues. V was trimmed by 5 bases and J by 7 bases, leaving 8 bases between them. The CDR3 nucleotides are TGTGCCAGCAGTATAAGGGGTGAAAAACTGTTTTTT. Translation: CASSIRGEKLFF.

The J gene is TRBJ2-1, the V gene TRBV6-1; 9 bases fit TRBD2. This CDR3 is 16 amino acids long. The germline V gene has CDR1 MNHNS and CDR2 SASEGT. Trimming cost V 4 bases and J 8 bases; bases outside gene matches: 12. The CDR3 DNA sequence: TGTGCCAGCAGTGTGGCGGCGGGGGGGGCCAGCGATGAGCAGTTCTTC. This codes for CASSVAAGGASDEQFF.

This chain joins TRBV11-2 and TRBJ2-7; D gene uncertain. V lost 3 bases and J lost 3, with 15 bases in between. CDR3 size: 15 residues. Germline V gives CDR1 SGHAT, CDR2 FQNNGV. The CDR3 DNA reads as TGTGCCAGCAGCTTGGGCCGAGACCCCCTCTACGAGCAGTACTTC. Translating it yields CASSLGRDPLYEQYF.

J is TRBJ2-3 and V is TRBV19; D not certain. The CDR3 has 13 residues. V gave up 4 bases and J gave up 3 bases, with 8 bases separating them. Germline loops: CDR1 LNHDA, CDR2 SQIVND (reference sequence). For the CDR3, the DNA is TGTGCCAGTAGTACCACCGGTACAGATACGCAGTATTTT. Residues: CASSTTGTDTQYF.

The rearrangement uses TRBV27 and TRBJ2-5, with 11 bases lining up with TRBD2. J was trimmed by 5 bases and V by 5 bases; bases with no gene match: 4. Looked up from germline, CDR1 is MNHEY and CDR2 is SMNVEV (reference sequence). The CDR3 is made up of 14 amino acids. CDR3 coding DNA: TGTGCCAGCAGTCCGAGACTAGCGGGGGAGACCCAGTACTTC. Amino acid sequence: CASSPRLAGETQYF.

This chain connects TRBV18 to TRBJ2-1, with a weak D call TRBD1 (5 bases). The germline V gene encodes CDR1 KGHSH and CDR2 LQKENI. This CDR3 contains 13 residues. V was pared by 3 bases and J by 7 bases, with 10 bases between. CDR3 sequence (DNA): TGTGCCAGCTCACCGGGCCAGGGTAATGAGCAGTTCTTC. It yields the protein CASSPGQGNEQFF.

The CDR3 sequence: CASRQTSGGAETQYF. In DNA form, the CDR3 reads TGTGCCAGCAGGCAGACTAGCGGGGGGGCAGAGACCCAGTACTTC. This chain connects TRBV27 to TRBJ2-5; 14 nucleotides match TRBD2. From germline, CDR1 is MNHEY and CDR2 SMNVEV (reference sequence). The CDR3 runs 15 residues. V dropped 6 bases and J dropped 4; count of bases not matched to a gene: 4.

This clone occurred once. The V and J genes are TRBV6-5 and TRBJ1-2; D may be TRBD1 (5 bases). This CDR3 region has 13 residues. CDR1 MNHEY and CDR2 SVGAGI come from the germline V gene. V was clipped by 0 bases and J by 8 bases, with 10 bases between them. The CDR3, as DNA: TGTGCCAGCAGTTACTCAAACAGGCGCGGCTACACCTTC. It yields the protein CASSYSNRRGYTF.

V gene TRBV5-6 combines with J gene TRBJ2-1, with TRBD1 as a possible D gene (5 bases). CDR1 and CDR2 (germline): SGHDT, YYEEEE. Trimming removed 0 bases at V and 10 bases at J, with 14 bases between. The CDR3 totals 14 residues. The CDR3 DNA follows: TGTGCCAGCAGCTTGGATGGCAGGGCGAGGGAGCAGTTCTTC. Translating it yields CASSLDGRAREQFF. The entire variable domain, with the rest obtained from reference TRBV5-6 and TRBJ2-1, is as follows: DAGVTQSPTHLIKTRGQQVTLRCSPKSGHDTVSWYQQALGQGPQFIFQYYEEEERQRGNFPDRFSGHQFPNYSSELNVNALLLGDSALYLCASSLDGRAREQFFGPGTRLTVL.

V usage is TRBV7-3 and J usage is TRBJ2-7, with a possible D match to TRBD2 (6 bases). The CDR3 is made up of 13 amino acids. V dropped 5 bases and J dropped 7 bases, with 15 bases sitting between them. Germline CDR1 SGHTA, CDR2 FQGTGA. The CDR3 coding sequence is TGTGCCAGCAGCCCCAGACCAGGGAGGGAGCAGTACTTC. It codes for CASSPRPGREQYF.

The chain recombines TRBV7-2 with TRBJ1-3, with a weak D call TRBD1 (5 bases). Germline V gives CDR1 SGHTA, CDR2 FQGNSA. Trimming took 5 bases from V and 1 from J, leaving 12 bases between them. The CDR3 covers 15 residues. The chain's CDR3 is CASSLLGASGNTIYF. The CDR3 coding sequence is TGTGCCAGCAGCCTACTTGGGGCATCTGGAAACACCATATATTTT.

CDR3 DNA: TGTGCCAGCACCACGCCGGGAGATTACAATGAGCAGTTCTTC. Encoded protein: CASTTPGDYNEQFF. J is TRBJ2-1 and V is TRBV6-1, with a weak D call TRBD2 (6 bases). V dropped 7 bases and J dropped 4 bases, with 14 bases sitting between them. This CDR3 has 14 residues. The germline V gene encodes CDR1 MNHNS and CDR2 SASEGT.

The gene calls are TRBV10-3 and TRBJ2-1; D gene ambiguous. Deletions cut 4 bases from V and 0 bases from J, with 4 bases between. Per the germline V gene, CDR1 is ENHRY and CDR2 is SYGVKD. This CDR3 has 13 residues. As DNA, the CDR3 is TGTGCCATCAGTGGCGACTCCTACAATGAGCAGTTCTTC. It is translated as CAISGDSYNEQFF.

The rearrangement links TRBV2 to TRBJ1-1; 9 bases are a match to TRBD1. The germline V gene encodes CDR1 SNHLY and CDR2 FYNNEI. The CDR3 has 14 amino acids. The ends lost 7 bases at V and 4 bases at J; junction bases unmatched: 7. CDR3 nucleotides: TGTGCCAGCATTAGGACAGGGGTTGGCACTGAAGCTTTCTTT. It is translated as CASIRTGVGTEAFF.

V is TRBV13 and J is TRBJ2-5, with 12 positions matching TRBD2. Trimming took 5 bases from V and 4 from J; bases not matched to a gene: 8. This CDR3 has 16 residues. Germline V CDR1 and CDR2: PRHDT, FYEKMQ (reference sequence). The CDR3 bases are TGTGCCAGCAGCGAATCCCTAGCGGGAGGGCGAGAGACCCAGTACTTC. It translates to CASSESLAGGRETQYF.

The rearrangement uses TRBV2 and TRBJ1-5; the D gene is possibly TRBD1 (5 bases). CDR1 is SNHLY, CDR2 FYNNEI, per germline. This CDR3 spans 15 amino acids. V dropped 3 bases and J dropped 2 bases, with 11 bases sitting between them. The CDR3 coding sequence is TGTGCCAGCAGTGATGAGGGAGGGGGCAATCAGCCCCAGCATTTT. It encodes CASSDEGGGNQPQHF.

This CDR3 reads CASSPPDRGRNTIYF. The CDR3 bases are TGTGCCAGCTCACCACCGGATAGGGGCAGAAACACCATATATTTT. The V call is TRBV18, the J call TRBJ1-3; perhaps TRBD1 as D (5 bases). V lost 0 bases and J lost 5, with 11 bases in between. The germline CDR1 and CDR2 sequences are KGHSH and LQKENI. The CDR3 has 15 amino acids.

This sequence joins TRBV11-1 and TRBJ2-4; tentatively, D is TRBD1 (6 bases). Germline V gives CDR1 SGHAT, CDR2 FQDESV (reference sequence). Trimming took off 5 bases at V and 8 bases at J, with 13 bases between the two ends. The CDR3 contains 13 residues. CDR3 nucleotides: TGTGCCAGCAGCAAGGGGGTGGATCACATTCAGTACTTC. This sequence encodes CASSKGVDHIQYF.

V usage is TRBV6-6 and J usage is TRBJ2-3, with D unclear. Trimming left V 7 bases short and J 8 bases short, with 16 bases between. The CDR3 runs 13 residues. Per the germline V gene, CDR1 is MNHNY and CDR2 is SVGAGI (reference sequence). The CDR3 here is CASTIEPAGTQYF. DNA of the CDR3: TGTGCCAGCACCATAGAGCCCGCCGGTACGCAGTATTTT.

The chain has TRBV15 and TRBJ1-2, with D unresolved. The germline gives CDR1 LNHNV, CDR2 YYDKDF (reference sequence). The CDR3 has 14 residues. Between the trimmed V and J ends, which lost 1 base and 4 bases, there was a span of 10 bases. The CDR3 DNA follows: TGTGCCACCAGCAGAGGAAGGAACAGCTATGGCTACACCTTC. Translating it yields CATSRGRNSYGYTF.

The chain employs TRBV10-3 and TRBJ2-7; possibly TRBD1 for D (6 bases). Trimming pared 4 bases from V and 2 bases from J, leaving 12 bases between. Germline V CDR1 and CDR2: ENHRY, SYGVKD. CDR3 length equals 14 residues. This CDR3 reads CAISVSQGPYEQYF. In DNA form, the CDR3 reads TGTGCCATCAGTGTGAGTCAGGGGCCCTACGAGCAGTACTTC.